Following are 30 T cell receptor beta chains from one sample sequenced in a study of T cells in women clearing cervical HPV infection. Assay used: immunoSEQ multiplex PCR; TCRdb lists only in-frame clones, some missing. The sample table includes about 29,000 clones. Input material: blood buffy coat. The receptor source for this set is a woman aged 18 to 75 with a cervical HPV16 infection that either progressed to CIN3+ or cleared (not recorded which).

As concerns this clone: Coverage ceases 3 residues before the CDR3 finishes, and the germline J gene fills in the end. The J gene is TRBJ2-1, the V gene TRBV4-1; D possibly corresponds to TRBD2 (5 bases). V lost 1 base, J lost 4 bases, and 11 bases lay in between. The V gene's germline CDR1 is MGHRA and CDR2 YSYEKL. The CDR3 length is 15 residues. The chain's CDR3 is CASSQVGVGYNEQFF. The part of the CDR3 DNA that was read is TGCGCCAGCAGCCAAGTCGGGGTGGGTTACAATGAG.

A note on this clone: The CDR3 end falls 3 residues outside the read, so it is completed with the germline J gene. V and J are TRBV7-9 and TRBJ1-4, with unresolved D. V was shortened by 1 base and J by 7 bases, with 4 bases between the two germline ends. The CDR3 length is 12 residues. Germline V gene lookup returns CDR1 SEHNR and CDR2 FQNEAQ (reference sequence). CDR3 amino acids: CASSLVGEKLFF. The sequenced part of the CDR3 DNA is TGTGCCAGCAGCTTAGTCGGTGAAAAA.

Notes on this clone: The CDR3 extends 3 residues past the end of the read, so its final part is completed from the germline J gene. This chain uses TRBV19 with TRBJ2-7; the D gene is possibly TRBD1 (5 bases). The CDR3 totals 16 residues. The V gene's germline CDR1 is LNHDA and CDR2 SQIVND (reference sequence). V was pared by 3 bases and J by 1 base, with 16 bases between. Partial CDR3 DNA: TGTGCCAGTAGTATTACGAACACAGGTAGATCCTACGAG. Translation: CASSITNTGRSYE. The CDR3 in full is CASSITNTGRSYEQYF.

Concerning this clone itself: The CDR3 end falls 3 residues outside the read, so it is completed with the germline J gene. This rearrangement joins TRBV11-3 to TRBJ2-7; the D is unclear. Germline CDR1 reads SGHNT; CDR2 reads YENEEA. The CDR3 runs 14 residues. Trimming stripped 2 bases from V and 2 bases from J, with 10 bases between. The CDR3 DNA, read in part, is TGTGCCAGCAGCTTAACCAGGCTCACCTACGAG. It is translated as CASSLTRLTYE. The whole CDR3 protein reads CASSLTRLTYEQYF.

Details on this clone: The read ends 3 residues shy of where the CDR3 ends; the end is completed using the germline J gene. The chain recombines TRBV7-9 with TRBJ1-2; 9 bases are shared with TRBD1. Germline lookup yields CDR1 SEHNR and CDR2 FQNEAQ (reference sequence). CDR3 size: 15 residues. The CDR3 sequence is CASSLGTGAYNEYTF. CDR3 bases read: TGTGCCAGCAGCTTAGGGACAGGGGCTTACAATGAA. Full variable domain (remainder filled in from reference TRBV7-9 and TRBJ1-2): DTGVSQNPRHKITKRGQNVTFRCDPISEHNRLYWYRQTLGQGPEFLTYFQNEAQLEKSRLLSDRFSAERPKGSFSTLEIQRTEQGDSAMYLCASSLGTGAYNEYTFGSGTRLTVV.

Turning to this clone: The read gets to within 3 residues of the CDR3 end, and the germline J gene fills in the rest. The J gene is TRBJ1-2, the V gene TRBV2; D is unresolved. The CDR3 has 14 amino acids. V was pared by 6 bases and J by 5 bases, with 16 bases between. Per germline, CDR1 SNHLY and CDR2 FYNNEI. The sequenced CDR3 bases are TGTGCCAGCAGGTCGACGACACTTTCGTATGGC. This translates into CASRSTTLSYG. The complete CDR3 reads CASRSTTLSYGYTF.

Incomplete CDR3 DNA: TGTGCCAGCAGCTACCCGGGACTAGGGTTGAATGAG. Amino acids: CASSYPGLGLNE. The whole CDR3 reads CASSYPGLGLNEQFF. The chain is built from TRBV7-9 and TRBJ2-1; TRBD2 matches at 8 bases. The sequenced fragment ends 3 residues before the CDR3 boundary, so the rest is inferred from the germline J gene. The CDR3 sequence is 15 residues long. Per germline, CDR1 SEHNR and CDR2 FQNEAQ (reference sequence). The J segment lost 7 bases and the V segment lost 4 bases, leaving 9 bases of the junction unmatched. Drawing the rest from reference TRBV7-9 and TRBJ2-1, the complete variable domain is DTGVSQNPRHKITKRGQNVTFRCDPISEHNRLYWYRQTLGQGPEFLTYFQNEAQLEKSRLLSDRFSAERPKGSFSTLEIQRTEQGDSAMYLCASSYPGLGLNEQFFGPGTRLTVL.

Regarding this clone: The read ends 3 residues early relative to the CDR3; the germline J gene fills the gap. The genes are TRBV20-1 and TRBJ2-3; TRBD2 aligns across 16 bases. V trimming: 1 base; J trimming: 1 base; junction bases outside the gene matches: 5. The CDR3 length is 18 residues. CDR1 is DFQATT, CDR2 SNEGSKA, per germline (reference sequence). CDR3 region: CSARGPGLAGGRTDTQYF. CDR3 DNA, as far as it was read: TGCAGTGCTAGAGGGCCGGGACTAGCGGGAGGGCGCACAGATACG.

A note on this clone: The read is 3 residues too short to cover the CDR3 end, so that end is filled in from the germline J gene. The rearrangement links TRBV7-7 to TRBJ1-1; 8 bases agree with TRBD1. Germline V lookup: CDR1 SSHAT, CDR2 FNYEAQ (reference sequence). This CDR3 has 13 amino acids. The covered CDR3 bases are TGTGCCAGCAGCTCCAGACAGGGGTCTCAA. This codes for CASSSRQGSQ. The CDR3 as a whole reads CASSSRQGSQAFF.

Worth noting for this clone: The sequence runs out 3 residues before the end of the CDR3; the remainder is reconstructed from the germline J gene. The rearrangement uses TRBV5-4 and TRBJ2-5; tentatively, D is TRBD1 (5 bases). The length of the CDR3 is 15 residues. V was pared by 4 bases and J by 4 bases, with 17 bases between. Germline-derived CDR1 and CDR2 are SGHNT and YYREEE (reference sequence). CDR3: CASSLNQGSGETQYF. The sequenced CDR3 bases are TGTGCCAGCAGCCTAAATCAGGGCTCGGGAGAGACC.

Regarding this clone: Read coverage stops 3 residues before the CDR3 terminus; the germline J gene supplies the remainder. The rearrangement links TRBV7-6 to TRBJ2-1; 13 nucleotides align to TRBD2. The CDR3 is made up of 15 amino acids. From germline, CDR1 is SGHVS and CDR2 FNYEAQ. J was trimmed by 8 bases and V by 4 bases; bases with no gene match: 5. The sequenced part of the CDR3 DNA is TGTGCCAGCAGCTGGACTAGCGGGAGAGGGGATGAG. Translated: CASSWTSGRGDE. The whole CDR3 sequence is CASSWTSGRGDEQFF. Supplemented by reference TRBV7-6 and TRBJ2-1, the full variable domain reads GAGVSQSPRYKVTKRGQDVALRCDPISGHVSLYWYRQALGQGPEFLTYFNYEAQQDKSGLPNDRFSAERPEGSISTLTIQRTEQRDSAMYRCASSWTSGRGDEQFFGPGTRLTVL.

The CDR3 bases that were read are TGTGCCAGCAGTGAAGGAAAGGGGGCGAGGAACACC. Translation: CASSEGKGARNT. The CDR3, in full, reads CASSEGKGARNTIYF. The V gene is TRBV6-1, the J gene TRBJ1-3; 7 bases align to TRBD1. The sequence runs out 3 residues before the end of the CDR3; the remainder is reconstructed from the germline J gene. This CDR3 has 15 amino acids. CDR1 is MNHNS and CDR2 is SASEGT in the germline V gene. The trim removed 1 base at V and 7 bases at J, leaving 7 bases unmatched.

A note on this clone: The read comes to an end 3 residues before the CDR3 does, leaving the germline J gene to fill in the end. This chain links TRBV2 with TRBJ1-6; D unresolved. The CDR3 runs 16 residues. V lost 6 bases to trimming and J lost 5 bases, with 17 bases between them. The germline CDR1 and CDR2 sequences are SNHLY and FYNNEI. The sequenced CDR3 bases are TGTGCCAGCAGCCAAAACGGACTCCCGAATAATTCACCC. Its protein product is CASSQNGLPNNSP. The entire CDR3 sequence reads CASSQNGLPNNSPLHF. Looking up the rest from reference TRBV2 and TRBJ1-6 gives the full variable domain: EPEVTQTPSHQVTQMGQEVILRCVPISNHLYFYWYRQILGQKVEFLVSFYNNEISEKSEIFDDQFSVERPDGSNFTLKIRSTKLEDSAMYFCASSQNGLPNNSPLHFGNGTRLTVT.

Note on this clone: The CDR3 end falls 3 residues outside the read, so it is completed with the germline J gene. The chain carries TRBV19 and TRBJ2-2; a possible D gene is TRBD1 (5 bases). Germline CDR1 reads LNHDA; CDR2 reads SQIVND (reference sequence). Trimming stripped 7 bases from V and 1 base from J, with 10 bases between. The CDR3 consists of 14 residues. The CDR3 loop is CASMGRENTGELFF. The covered CDR3 bases are TGTGCCAGTATGGGCAGGGAGAACACCGGGGAG.

The CDR3 sequence: CASSRTAPNTEAFF. CDR3 DNA (partial): TGTGCCAGCAGTAGGACAGCCCCGAACACTGAA. V usage is TRBV2 and J usage is TRBJ1-1; D may be TRBD1 (6 bases). The DNA ends 3 residues before the CDR3 does, and the rest of the CDR3 is filled in from the germline J gene. Trimming pared 5 bases from V and 1 base from J, leaving 11 bases between. The CDR3 is 14 amino acids. Germline-derived CDR1 and CDR2 are SNHLY and FYNNEI. The full variable domain, with the rest looked up from reference TRBV2 and TRBJ1-1, is EPEVTQTPSHQVTQMGQEVILRCVPISNHLYFYWYRQILGQKVEFLVSFYNNEISEKSEIFDDQFSVERPDGSNFTLKIRSTKLEDSAMYFCASSRTAPNTEAFFGQGTRLTVV.

Concerning this clone: The read stops 3 residues short of the end of the CDR3; the missing end is completed from the germline J gene. The rearrangement uses TRBV5-1 and TRBJ2-3, with 9 bases fitting TRBD1. Germline trimming cut 4 bases from V and 2 bases from J; bases unmatched to any gene: 5. The CDR3 is 15 residues long. Germline CDR1 SGHRS, CDR2 YFSETQ. CDR3 DNA, as far as it was read: TGCGCCAGCAGCCTCGGACAGGGGAACACAGATACG. This codes for CASSLGQGNTDT. The entire CDR3 protein reads CASSLGQGNTDTQYF. The full variable domain, its missing parts supplied by reference TRBV5-1 and TRBJ2-3, is KAGVTQTPRYLIKTRGQQVTLSCSPISGHRSVSWYQQTPGQGLQFLFEYFSETQRNKGNFPGRFSGRQFSNSRSEMNVSTLELGDSALYLCASSLGQGNTDTQYFGPGTRLTVL.

Note on this clone: Read data end 3 residues before the CDR3 end; the end is taken from the germline J gene. J is TRBJ2-4 and V is TRBV5-1; the match to TRBD1 covers 10 bases. This CDR3 is 16 amino acids long. CDR1 and CDR2 from the germline V gene are SGHRS and YFSETQ. Germline trimming cut 3 bases from V and 6 bases from J; bases unmatched to any gene: 9. Here the CDR3 reads CASSWGDRGALNIQYF. Partial CDR3 DNA: TGCGCCAGCAGCTGGGGGGACAGGGGAGCCCTAAACATT.

As to this clone: The read falls 3 residues short of the CDR3 end, and the missing part is taken from the germline J gene. The chain uses TRBV20-1 and TRBJ2-3, with unresolved D. From germline, CDR1 is DFQATT and CDR2 SNEGSKA (reference sequence). This CDR3 comprises 13 residues. With 5 bases removed from V and 2 bases from J, the gap between germline ends came to 11 bases. CDR3 region: CSADNPVTDTQYF. CDR3 bases read: TGCAGTGCTGACAACCCCGTCACAGATACG.

On this clone itself: The DNA ends 3 residues before the CDR3 does, and the rest of the CDR3 is filled in from the germline J gene. This sequence joins TRBV18 and TRBJ1-2; TRBD1 is a possible D gene (5 bases). This CDR3 is built from 15 residues. From germline, CDR1 is KGHSH and CDR2 LQKENI. CDR3 amino acids: CASSPPAQGSHDYTF. The sequenced part of the CDR3 DNA is TGTGCCAGCTCACCACCGGCTCAGGGATCTCACGAC. Variable domain in full (rest from reference TRBV18 and TRBJ1-2): NAGVMQNPRHLVRRRGQEARLRCSPMKGHSHVYWYRQLPEEGLKFMVYLQKENIIDESGMPKERFSAEFPKEGPSILRIQQVVRGDSAAYFCASSPPAQGSHDYTFGSGTRLTVV.

With respect to this clone: The read ends 3 residues shy of where the CDR3 ends; the end is completed using the germline J gene. The chain employs TRBV30 and TRBJ1-5; possible D gene TRBD1, 5 bases. CDR1 GTSNPN and CDR2 SVGIG come from the germline V gene (reference sequence). This CDR3 region has 12 residues. V was trimmed by 6 bases and J by 4 bases, leaving 10 bases between them. The DNA read from the CDR3 is TGTGCCTGTGGGCAGGGAAATCAGCCC. This sequence encodes CACGQGNQP. The full CDR3 is CACGQGNQPQHF. Supplemented by reference TRBV30 and TRBJ1-5, the full variable domain reads SQTIHQWPATLVQPVGSPLSLECTVEGTSNPNLYWYRQAAGRGLQLLFYSVGIGQISSEVPQNLSASRPQDRQFILSSKKLLLSDSGFYLCACGQGNQPQHFGDGTRLSIL.

This CDR3 is CASSYSGTSGSNEQYF. The sequenced part of the CDR3 DNA is TGTGCCAGCAGTTACTCCGGGACTAGCGGGAGTAACGAG. The chain employs TRBV6-2 or TRBV6-3 and TRBJ2-7; 14 positions agree with TRBD2. The missing CDR3 end, 3 residues past where the read stops, is filled in from the germline J gene. V lost 0 bases to trimming and J lost 5 bases; unmatched junction nucleotides: 3. The CDR3 has 16 amino acids. Germline V gives CDR1 MNHEY, CDR2 SVGEGT.

As to this clone: The missing CDR3 end, 3 residues past where the read stops, is filled in from the germline J gene. The rearrangement joins TRBV27 to TRBJ2-7; 9 bases map to TRBD1. The V gene's germline CDR1 is MNHEY and CDR2 SMNVEV (reference sequence). The CDR3 runs to 12 residues. J was trimmed by 6 bases and V by 7 bases; bases with no gene match: 4. CDR3 sequence: CASKTTGGEQYF. The CDR3 DNA, read in part, is TGTGCCAGCAAAACGACAGGGGGCGAG.

Concerning this clone: The CDR3 goes on 3 residues after the read ends, and that part is filled in from the germline J gene. V and J are TRBV4-2 and TRBJ2-1, with TRBD1 identical over 7 bases. V was clipped by 0 bases and J by 6 bases; unmatched bases: 11. The CDR3 sequence is 17 residues long. Germline CDR1 and CDR2: LGHNA and YNFKEQ. The CDR3 reads CASSQDGEGGGFNEQFF. Incomplete CDR3 DNA: TGTGCCAGCAGCCAAGATGGTGAAGGGGGCGGGTTCAATGAG.

As concerns this clone: The read finishes 3 residues shy of the CDR3 end, and the germline J gene is used to complete it. The chain recombines TRBV4-1 with TRBJ2-2, with 7 bases lining up with TRBD1. CDR1 is MGHRA, CDR2 YSYEKL, per germline. V trimming: 5 bases; J trimming: 5 bases; junction bases outside the gene matches: 8. The CDR3 length is 15 residues. CDR3 region: CASSSLTGSTGELFF. The covered CDR3 bases are TGCGCCAGCAGCTCGTTGACAGGGTCTACCGGGGAG.

Here the CDR3 reads CASSLPRVHTEAFF. The CDR3 DNA, read in part, is TGTGCCAGCAGCTTACCCAGGGTTCACACTGAA. V and J are TRBV7-9 and TRBJ1-1; possible D gene TRBD1, 5 bases. The read finishes 3 residues shy of the CDR3 end, and the germline J gene is used to complete it. Germline V lookup: CDR1 SEHNR, CDR2 FQNEAQ (reference sequence). CDR3 size: 14 residues. V lost 2 bases and J 3 bases, leaving 10 bases between the germline ends.

On this clone: The CDR3 end is not reached by the read, which stops 3 residues before it; the germline J gene fills it in. The chain couples TRBV7-9 to TRBJ1-2; 9 positions match TRBD1. Germline loops: CDR1 SEHNR, CDR2 FQNEAQ (reference sequence). The CDR3 consists of 15 residues. The CDR3 loop reads CASRELGTGSFGYTF. CDR3 DNA, as far as it was read: TGTGCCAGCAGGGAGCTCGGGACAGGGTCGTTCGGC.

A note on this clone: The junction departs from germline at one end; a sequencing error may be responsible. Sequencing ends 3 residues short of the CDR3 end; the germline J gene provides the rest. The V call is TRBV20-1, the J call TRBJ2-1; 15 nucleotides match TRBD2. The CDR3 runs 16 residues. Germline CDR1 DFQATT, CDR2 SNEGSKA (reference sequence). The sequenced part of the CDR3 DNA is TGCAGGGCTAGGGTCTTCGGGACTAGCGGGAGGAATGAG. Translated: CRARVFGTSGRNE. The CDR3 as a whole reads CRARVFGTSGRNEQFF.

In regard to this clone: The read terminates 3 residues ahead of where the CDR3 ends, so the germline J gene completes it. The same CDR3 is also encoded by other DNA sequences in this sample. The chain carries TRBV18 and TRBJ2-1; D not resolved. This CDR3 comprises 16 residues. V lost 0 bases and J lost 0, with 9 bases in between. Germline CDR1 is KGHSH and CDR2 is LQKENI. CDR3 loop: CASSPPASSSYNEQFF. The covered CDR3 bases are TGTGCCAGCTCACCACCGGCGTCTAGCTCCTACAATGAG.

Turning to this clone: The CDR3 extends 3 residues past the end of the read, so its final part is completed from the germline J gene. V is TRBV29-1 and J is TRBJ2-3; TRBD2 matches 9 bases. CDR3 length: 15 residues. Germline loops: CDR1 SQVTM, CDR2 ANQGSEA. The CDR3 loop reads CSAGGSRGGQETQYF. CDR3 DNA (partial): TGCAGCGCAGGGGGATCGCGGGGGGGGCAGGAAACG.

Details on this clone: From the germline J gene comes the end of the CDR3, since the read stops 3 residues before it. The rearrangement links TRBV3-1 (or the pseudogene TRBV3-2) to TRBJ1-2, with 8 bases fitting TRBD1. CDR3 length: 13 residues. The germline gives CDR1 LGHDT, CDR2 YNNKEL (reference sequence). The trim removed 5 bases at V and 4 bases at J, leaving 3 bases unmatched. CDR3 amino acids: CASSSQGVYGYTF. CDR3 DNA, as far as it was read: TGTGCCAGCAGCTCACAGGGGGTCTATGGC.